This T cell receptor (beta chain) came from a study of blood T cell repertoires in COVID-19. Study information: Some COVID-19 samples were acute and others convalescent; all came from the United States, Italy and Spain. In each case, the material was cDNA or gDNA derived from T cells, B-cell-depleted T cells, or PBMCs.

Recruited during active infection, patients (from Seattle) were subsequently followed longitudinally. This clone was counted once. Libraries were prepared by immunoSEQ multiplex PCR; TCRdb keeps only in-frame clonotypes and omits some of them. Of roughly 4,600 clones listed, 88% were seen once; the top ten hold roughly 40%. The CDR3 consists of 15 residues. The ends were cut back, 3 bases at V and 7 bases at J, with 17 bases in the middle. CDR1 is SEHNR, CDR2 FQNEAQ, per germline (reference sequence). The receptor was derived from a man aged 70 or older with COVID-19, enrolled during active disease. Sequencing was carried out using peripheral blood. The chain recombines TRBV7-9 with TRBJ2-3; a weak D match, TRBD2 (6 bases). The CDR3 DNA sequence: TGTGCCAGCAGCTTTGATGGCGGGGCACTGAATACGCAGTATTTT. It is translated as CASSFDGGALNTQYF.